The clone carrying this T cell receptor beta chain was counted only a few times. As yet, its antigen is unknown. With 5 bases removed from V and 1 base from J, the gap between germline ends came to 14 bases. Germline CDR1 is SEHNR and CDR2 is FQNEAQ (reference sequence). The CDR3 length is 15 residues. This sample was taken from a study of molecular identifiers for immune sequencing clone quantification. The study, taken as a whole, reports: With a barcode shared among identical TCR molecules, highly expanded clone sizes could be underestimated.

As CD8+CD4-CCR7+CD45RA+ cells, naive CD8 T cells were sorted. Methods described previously were used for bulk TCR libraries, and listed TCR primers were applied. A single record per CDR3 protein comes from TCRdb applying MiXCR to the PCR reads. This sample yields about half a million distinct CDR3 sequences, of which over 20% are seen a single time; about 0.84% belongs to the top ten. V and J are TRBV7-9 and TRBJ1-1; weak D call: TRBD1 (5 bases). This receptor was taken from a human donor in good health. Some libraries in this study had Jurkat cell RNA spiked in. The sequenced sample consisted of naive CD8+ T cells from blood, with Jurkat cell RNA spiked in. Subset indicated: FACS-sorted CD8+CD4-CCR7+CD45RA+ naive T cells. CDR3 bases: TGTGCCAGCAGCCAGGGTTGGGCAGAGAACACTGAAGCTTTCTTT. Translating it yields CASSQGWAENTEAFF.